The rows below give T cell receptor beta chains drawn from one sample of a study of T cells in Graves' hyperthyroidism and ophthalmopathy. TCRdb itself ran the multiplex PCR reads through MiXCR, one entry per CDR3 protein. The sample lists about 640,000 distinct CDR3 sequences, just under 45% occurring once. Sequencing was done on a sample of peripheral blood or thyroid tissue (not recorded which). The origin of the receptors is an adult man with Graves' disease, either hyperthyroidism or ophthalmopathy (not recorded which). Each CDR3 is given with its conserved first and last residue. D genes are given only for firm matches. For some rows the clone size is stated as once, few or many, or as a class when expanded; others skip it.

CDR3nt: TGCAGTGCTAGCGCTGGACCGGGGGAACAGCCCCAGCATTTT
CDR3aa: CSASAGPGEQPQHF
v_gene: TRBV20-1
d_gene: -
j_gene: TRBJ1-5
abundance: -

CDR3nt: TGTGCCATAGATAGCAATCAGCCCCAGCATTTT
CDR3aa: CAIDSNQPQHF
v_gene: TRBV24-1
d_gene: -
j_gene: TRBJ1-5
abundance: -

CDR3nt: TGTGCCAGCAGCTCTTCCGGGGACAGCGGGGGTTTT
CDR3aa: CASSSSGDSGGF
v_gene: TRBV7-2
d_gene: TRBD1
j_gene: TRBJ1-5
abundance: -

CDR3nt: TGCAGTGCTAGAGTGACTAGCGGTGGTTTCCAAGAGACCCAGTACTTC
CDR3aa: CSARVTSGGFQETQYF
v_gene: TRBV20-1
d_gene: TRBD2
j_gene: TRBJ2-5
abundance: few

CDR3nt: TGCAGCGTTAGGGCAGGCAATAAAGGCACTGAAGCTTTCTTT
CDR3aa: CSVRAGNKGTEAFF
v_gene: TRBV29-1
d_gene: -
j_gene: TRBJ1-1
abundance: few

CDR3nt: TGTGCCACCAGTGATGGACAGGGGGGCCTCTATCAGCCCCAGCATTTT
CDR3aa: CATSDGQGGLYQPQHF
v_gene: TRBV24-1
d_gene: TRBD1
j_gene: TRBJ1-5
abundance: many

CDR3nt: TGCAGTGCCAGGACAGTCGGGGATACCATTCAGCCCCAGCATTTT
CDR3aa: CSARTVGDTIQPQHF
v_gene: TRBV20-1
d_gene: -
j_gene: TRBJ1-5
abundance: -

CDR3nt: TGTGCCAGCAGCCAAGTAGGGGGACAGACCAACCAGCCCCAGCATTTT
CDR3aa: CASSQVGGQTNQPQHF
v_gene: TRBV14
d_gene: TRBD1
j_gene: TRBJ1-5
abundance: once

CDR3nt: TGTGCCAGCAGCCAAGATTCCGGGGTGGCTTTCTTT
CDR3aa: CASSQDSGVAFF
v_gene: TRBV14
d_gene: -
j_gene: TRBJ1-1
abundance: few

CDR3nt: TGTGCCAGCAGCTCCGGCCTGGGAGCTTTCTTT
CDR3aa: CASSSGLGAFF
v_gene: TRBV7-2
d_gene: -
j_gene: TRBJ1-1
abundance: few

CDR3nt: TGCAGTGCTAGAGATTTGAAGAATGAAAAACTGTTTTTT
CDR3aa: CSARDLKNEKLFF
v_gene: TRBV20-1
d_gene: -
j_gene: TRBJ1-4
abundance: few

CDR3nt: TGTGCCAGCAGTCTGTTCAGCGATCAGCCCCAGCATTTT
CDR3aa: CASSLFSDQPQHF
v_gene: TRBV2
d_gene: -
j_gene: TRBJ1-5
abundance: many

CDR3nt: TGTGCCAGCAGCTATCTTAGCGGGAGTCCCTACGAGCAGTACTTC
CDR3aa: CASSYLSGSPYEQYF
v_gene: TRBV7-9
d_gene: TRBD2
j_gene: TRBJ2-7
abundance: -

CDR3nt: TGTGCCAGCAGTGAATATGGGGCAACTAATGAAAAACTGTTTTTT
CDR3aa: CASSEYGATNEKLFF
v_gene: TRBV2
d_gene: -
j_gene: TRBJ1-4
abundance: -

CDR3nt: TGTGCCAGCAGCTCCAAGACAGGGCGGAACACTGAAGCTTTCTTT
CDR3aa: CASSSKTGRNTEAFF
v_gene: TRBV7-9
d_gene: TRBD1
j_gene: TRBJ1-1
abundance: many

CDR3nt: TGTGCCAGCAGCTTTAACAGGGCAGGCTACACCTTC
CDR3aa: CASSFNRAGYTF
v_gene: TRBV7-2
d_gene: -
j_gene: TRBJ1-2
abundance: -

CDR3nt: TGCGCCAGCAGCTTGGGGGACTACCCGAAGGGAGAGACCCAGTACTTC
CDR3aa: CASSLGDYPKGETQYF
v_gene: TRBV5-1
d_gene: TRBD2
j_gene: TRBJ2-5
abundance: -

CDR3nt: TGTGCCAGCAGCCAGGGACAGAGGACTAACTATGGCTACACCTTC
CDR3aa: CASSQGQRTNYGYTF
v_gene: TRBV10-3
d_gene: TRBD1
j_gene: TRBJ1-2
abundance: many

CDR3nt: TGCAGTGCTAGAGGTGGGGCTGGATCATACGAGCAGTACTTC
CDR3aa: CSARGGAGSYEQYF
v_gene: TRBV20-1
d_gene: -
j_gene: TRBJ2-7
abundance: -

CDR3nt: TGTGCCAGCAGTGAATGGGGCGGCGTCGAGACCCAGTACTTC
CDR3aa: CASSEWGGVETQYF
v_gene: TRBV2
d_gene: -
j_gene: TRBJ2-5
abundance: once